This T cell receptor beta chain comes out of a study of cytomegalovirus exposure and HLA in healthy donors. The table came from immunoSEQ multiplex PCR; TCRdb's copy has only in-frame clones and leaves some out. The profile covers about 110,000 clones, with 70% to 90% appearing a single time and more than 2.5% taken by the ten largest. Germline CDR1 is SEHNR and CDR2 is FQNEAQ (reference sequence). The germline V and J ends were trimmed by 1 base and 2 bases, with 7 bases remaining between them. The CDR3 extends over 14 amino acids. This chain links TRBV7-9 with TRBJ2-3; D may be TRBD1 (5 bases). This sequence originates from a woman under 30 in good health and CMV-seronegative. Sequencing was carried out using PBMCs. DNA of the CDR3: TGTGCCAGCAGCTTAGAGGGGAACACAGATACGCAGTATTTT. It encodes CASSLEGNTDTQYF.